Each of the 17 T cell receptor beta chains below was sequenced from the same sample in a study of technical replicates of blood from several donors. Method: immunoSEQ multiplex PCR; TCRdb's copy keeps in-frame clones and lacks some. The table records some 94,000 clones, 95% to 97% of them present only once. The specimen was T cells isolated from PBMCs. These receptors were taken from a human donor in good health.

This rearrangement joins TRBV6-6 to TRBJ2-1, with D possibly matching TRBD2 (6 bases). Germline CDR1 and CDR2: MNHNY and SVGAGI (reference sequence). The CDR3 consists of 12 residues. With 6 bases removed from V and 8 bases from J, the gap between germline ends came to 11 bases. The CDR3 coding sequence is TGTGCCAGCAGGGGGGACTTCCATGAGCAGTTCTTC. Translation: CASRGDFHEQFF.

V usage is TRBV15 and J usage is TRBJ2-7, with 9 bases that match TRBD1. The V segment lost 3 bases and the J segment 6 bases; nucleotides outside the gene matches: 6. Looked up from germline, CDR1 is LNHNV and CDR2 is YYDKDF (reference sequence). The CDR3 has 14 amino acids. In DNA, the CDR3 is TGTGCCACCAGCAGGAAACCGGGACAGGGCGAGCAGTACTTC. This codes for CATSRKPGQGEQYF.

The chain has TRBV10-1 and TRBJ2-1; possibly TRBD2 for D (7 bases). The CDR3 loop spans 15 amino acids. V was pared by 1 base and J by 5 bases, with 12 bases between. Germline CDR1 WNHNN, CDR2 SYGVQD (reference sequence). This CDR3 reads CASSEWRGGHNEQFF. CDR3 nucleotide sequence: TGCGCCAGCAGTGAGTGGAGGGGGGGACACAATGAGCAGTTCTTC.

The chain is built from TRBV7-2 and TRBJ1-2, with D possibly matching TRBD1 (6 bases). V was clipped by 6 bases and J by 3 bases, with 17 bases between them. Looked up from germline, CDR1 is SGHTA and CDR2 is FQGNSA. CDR3 length equals 15 residues. This CDR3 is CASSFYRVEDYGYTF. The CDR3 DNA sequence: TGTGCCAGCAGTTTCTACAGGGTGGAGGACTATGGCTACACCTTC.

The gene calls are TRBV9 and TRBJ2-1; the match to TRBD2 covers 7 bases. Germline V gives CDR1 SGDLS, CDR2 YYNGEE. This CDR3 is 14 amino acids long. V shed 3 bases, J shed 4 bases, and the junction held 4 bases outside the gene matches. The CDR3 loop is CASSGTSPYNEQFF. The DNA for the CDR3 is TGTGCCAGCAGCGGGACTAGTCCATACAATGAGCAGTTCTTC.

The rearrangement joins TRBV7-9 to TRBJ2-1; TRBD2 matches at 7 bases. The CDR3 runs to 17 residues. With 1 base clipped from V and 3 bases from J, the junction kept 9 bases outside the gene matches. Per the germline V gene, CDR1 is SEHNR and CDR2 is FQNEAQ (reference sequence). The CDR3 nucleotides read TGTGCCAGCAGCTTAGTACCGAGCGGGAAATTCTACAATGAGCAGTTCTTC. Translated, it gives CASSLVPSGKFYNEQFF.

The chain is built from TRBV2 and TRBJ2-1; D uncertain. Germline V gives CDR1 SNHLY, CDR2 FYNNEI. The V and J ends lost 6 bases and 5 bases respectively, with 17 bases between them. This CDR3 spans 15 amino acids. CDR3: CASSSTVSPHNEQFF. The CDR3 DNA reads as TGTGCCAGCAGCTCGACTGTGAGTCCTCACAATGAGCAGTTCTTC. The entire variable domain, with the rest obtained from reference TRBV2 and TRBJ2-1, is as follows: EPEVTQTPSHQVTQMGQEVILRCVPISNHLYFYWYRQILGQKVEFLVSFYNNEISEKSEIFDDQFSVERPDGSNFTLKIRSTKLEDSAMYFCASSSTVSPHNEQFFGPGTRLTVL.

V is TRBV6-6 and J is TRBJ2-1; 8 nucleotides match TRBD2. The germline V gene has CDR1 MNHNY and CDR2 SVGAGI (reference sequence). The trim removed 2 bases at V and 1 base at J, leaving 1 base unmatched. This CDR3 comprises 15 residues. The CDR3 sequence is CASSYREGSYNEQFF. As DNA, the CDR3 is TGTGCCAGCAGTTACCGGGAGGGTTCCTACAATGAGCAGTTCTTC.

CDR3 nucleotide sequence: TGTGCCAGCAGCTTGGTACAAGAGACCCAGTACTTC. It translates to CASSLVQETQYF. The chain has TRBV5-4 and TRBJ2-5; D is ambiguous. This CDR3 spans 12 amino acids. Germline V lookup: CDR1 SGHNT, CDR2 YYREEE (reference sequence). Trimming cost V 0 bases and J 2 bases, with 2 bases left between them.

CDR3 protein: CAWRRRDRAYEQYF. The CDR3 DNA reads as TGTGCCTGGAGGCGACGGGACAGGGCGTACGAGCAGTACTTC. V gene TRBV30 combines with J gene TRBJ2-7, with 9 bases fitting TRBD1. The V segment lost 3 bases and the J segment 4 bases; nucleotides outside the gene matches: 7. Germline V gene sequence: CDR1 GTSNPN, CDR2 SVGIG (reference sequence). The CDR3 is made up of 14 amino acids.

This chain links TRBV18 with TRBJ1-2; D is unresolved. The CDR3 is 16 residues long. The germline V gene has CDR1 KGHSH and CDR2 LQKENI. The ends were cut back, 3 bases at V and 6 bases at J, with 20 bases in the middle. The CDR3 sequence: CASSPSGRVKLDGYTF. CDR3 in DNA: TGTGCCAGCTCACCCTCGGGCCGCGTTAAACTAGATGGCTACACCTTC.

This clone was found once. The chain uses TRBV4-2 and TRBJ2-7; 7 bases agree with TRBD2. The CDR3 totals 15 residues. The J segment lost 7 bases and the V segment lost 1 base, leaving 10 bases of the junction unmatched. Germline V gene data show CDR1 as LGHNA and CDR2 as YNFKEQ. The CDR3 region has the DNA TGTGCCAGCAGCCAAGCGGGGGGAGGGCTAGCGGAGCAGTACTTC. Translated: CASSQAGGGLAEQYF.

The CDR3 DNA reads as TGCGCCAGCGGACTTCGGTCGGGGGAGAGGCCCTACGAGCAGTACTTC. Amino acid sequence: CASGLRSGERPYEQYF. The chain links TRBV5-1 to TRBJ2-7, with D possibly being TRBD2 (6 bases). Trimming left V 7 bases short and J 2 bases short, with 22 bases between. The CDR3 contains 16 residues. Germline-derived CDR1 and CDR2 are SGHRS and YFSETQ.

This rearrangement joins TRBV7-3 to TRBJ2-7, with a possible D match to TRBD2 (6 bases). Trimming pared 5 bases from V and 6 bases from J, leaving 17 bases between. CDR3 length equals 14 residues. From germline, CDR1 is SGHTA and CDR2 FQGTGA. CDR3 coding DNA: TGTGCCAGCAGCCTGGTGGGGGGTTTAAGCGAGCAGTACTTC. Residues: CASSLVGGLSEQYF. The complete variable domain, with remaining parts taken from reference TRBV7-3 and TRBJ2-7, reads GAGVSQTPSNKVTEKGKYVELRCDPISGHTALYWYRQSLGQGPEFLIYFQGTGAADDSGLPNDRFFAVRPEGSVSTLKIQRTERGDSAVYLCASSLVGGLSEQYFGPGTRLTVT.

V gene TRBV4-3 combines with J gene TRBJ1-1; D gene uncertain. Trimming took off 0 bases at V and 7 bases at J, with 9 bases between the two ends. The CDR3 length is 13 residues. Germline CDR1 and CDR2: LGHNA and YSLEER. For the CDR3, the DNA is TGCGCCAGCAGCCAAGAGTTGGGCTTTGAAGCTTTCTTT. As protein: CASSQELGFEAFF.

The gene calls are TRBV18 and TRBJ1-5; TRBD1 might be the D (5 bases). V was trimmed by 6 bases and J by 5 bases, leaving 14 bases between them. The CDR3 contains 14 residues. Germline assignment: CDR1 KGHSH and CDR2 LQKENI. The CDR3 DNA sequence: TGTGCCAGCTCCCGTGGGGGGGTTGATCAGCCCCAGCATTTT. It encodes CASSRGGVDQPQHF.

This chain links TRBV5-8 with TRBJ1-5; TRBD1 aligns across 8 bases. V lost 4 bases and J lost 7; bases outside the gene matches: 4. CDR3 length equals 13 residues. The germline CDR1 and CDR2 sequences are SGHTS and YDEGEE. CDR3 amino acids: CASSGQGGQPQHF. As DNA, the CDR3 is TGTGCCAGCAGCGGACAGGGAGGACAGCCCCAGCATTTT. Combining the CDR3 with reference TRBV5-8 and TRBJ1-5 gives the whole variable domain EAGVTQSPTHLIKTRGQQATLRCSPISGHTSVYWYQQALGLGLQFLLWYDEGEERNRGNFPPRFSGRQFPNYSSELNVNALELEDSALYLCASSGQGGQPQHFGDGTRLSIL.